One TCR beta chain is described in this entry. The study counted Cohort 3 donors as recovered given two negative PCRs, clearance, or symptom resolution. The V end lost 1 base, the J end lost 2 bases, and 11 bases lay between the germline ends. CDR1 MNHEY and CDR2 SMNVEV come from the germline V gene (reference sequence). This CDR3 region has 15 residues. Methods used by the authors: Nucleated cell number was recorded as an estimate derived from reference gene primer amplification. Assay used: immunoSEQ multiplex PCR; TCRdb lists only in-frame clones, some missing. V and J calls and clone size are as listed in that table; D and trimming were resolved from the DNA. The data show about 180,000 clones, with 75% to 90% seen just once and under 8% held by the top ten. These data are taken from a study of blood T cell repertoires in COVID-19. In the study overall: From T cells, B-cell-depleted T cells, or PBMCs came the material, which was cDNA or gDNA.

The V gene is TRBV27, the J gene TRBJ1-1, with D tentatively TRBD1 (6 bases). Sequencing was done on a sample of PBMCs or T cells enriched from blood (not recorded which). The receptor's source is a man aged 35-49 years who had recovered from COVID-19. CDR3 sequence: CASSLLGRGNTEAFF. The CDR3 region has the DNA TGTGCCAGCAGTTTATTAGGCAGGGGAAACACTGAAGCTTTCTTT.